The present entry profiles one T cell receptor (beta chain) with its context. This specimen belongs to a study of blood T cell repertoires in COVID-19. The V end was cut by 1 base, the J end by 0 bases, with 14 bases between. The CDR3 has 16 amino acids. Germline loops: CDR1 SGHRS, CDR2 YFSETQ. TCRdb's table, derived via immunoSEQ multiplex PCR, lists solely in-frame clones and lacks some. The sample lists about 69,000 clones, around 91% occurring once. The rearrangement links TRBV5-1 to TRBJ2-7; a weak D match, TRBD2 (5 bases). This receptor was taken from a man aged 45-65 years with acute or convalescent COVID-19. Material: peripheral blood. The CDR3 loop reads CASSLFADSGSYEQYF. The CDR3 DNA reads TGCGCCAGCAGCTTGTTTGCGGACTCCGGCTCCTACGAGCAGTACTTC.